The 27 T cell receptor beta chains in this list originate from one sample, sequenced in a study of T-cell memory formation after mild COVID-19. One entry per CDR3 protein results from TCRdb running MiXCR on the 5' RACE reads. The data contain about 55,000 distinct CDR3 sequences, over 7.5% of them seen just once; the ten biggest clones take up approximately 1.2%. The material sequenced was PBMCs or a T cell subset sorted from them (not recorded which). These receptor sequences come from a man aged 18 to 29 who had mild COVID-19 (a few samples of this study predate the infection). Cell type and time point are not known.

This clonotype appeared many times. The chain employs TRBV10-2 and TRBJ2-7; the match to TRBD2 covers 12 bases. The CDR3 is 15 amino acids. Trimming took 8 bases from V and 5 from J; bases not matched to a gene: 10. Germline CDR1 reads WSHSY; CDR2 reads SAAADI. CDR3 amino acids: CASLPSLAGGHEQYF. The CDR3 DNA reads TGCGCCAGCCTACCCAGTCTAGCGGGGGGGCACGAGCAGTACTTC.

This clonotype was picked up a small number of times. The genes are TRBV7-8 and TRBJ2-3; D is uncertain. CDR1 is SGHVS, CDR2 FQNEAQ, per germline. V gave up 5 bases and J gave up 0 bases, with 15 bases separating them. This CDR3 has 16 residues. CDR3 in amino acids: CASSQDPVGSTDTQYF. Here the CDR3 DNA reads TGTGCCAGCAGCCAAGATCCGGTGGGGAGCACAGATACGCAGTATTTT.

This clonotype was counted at least ten times. The chain links TRBV5-1 to TRBJ2-5; D is uncertain. In germline, CDR1 is SGHRS, CDR2 YFSETQ. The CDR3 totals 14 residues. Trimming removed 4 bases from V and 1 base from J, with 11 bases in between. In DNA, the CDR3 is TGCGCCAGCAGCCCCTTCGGCTCCCAAGAGACCCAGTACTTC. It translates to CASSPFGSQETQYF. The full variable domain, with the rest looked up from reference TRBV5-1 and TRBJ2-5, is KAGVTQTPRYLIKTRGQQVTLSCSPISGHRSVSWYQQTPGQGLQFLFEYFSETQRNKGNFPGRFSGRQFSNSRSEMNVSTLELGDSALYLCASSPFGSQETQYFGPGTRLLVL.

This clonotype was counted between two and nine times. The rearrangement links TRBV6-1 to TRBJ1-2; 8 nucleotides agree with TRBD1. The germline CDR1 and CDR2 sequences are MNHNS and SASEGT. There are 13 residues in the CDR3. Losses at the gene ends were 7 bases for V and 4 bases for J; bases not matched to a gene: 5. CDR3 in DNA: TGTGCCAGCACCGCCGGGACAGGCTATGGCTACACCTTC. Translating gives CASTAGTGYGYTF.

The chain is built from TRBV3-1 and TRBJ1-5, with TRBD1 as a possible D gene (5 bases). Trimming removed 4 bases from V and 7 bases from J, with 11 bases in between. CDR1 LGHDT and CDR2 YNNKEL come from the germline V gene (reference sequence). This CDR3 is 13 amino acids long. Here the CDR3 reads CASSRGASQPQHF. The CDR3 region has the DNA TGTGCCAGCAGCCGGGGCGCCTCCCAGCCCCAGCATTTT.

The chain is built from TRBV20-1 and TRBJ1-2, with 9 bases aligning to TRBD1. With V trimmed by 3 bases and J by 4 bases, 6 bases remained unmatched. The CDR3 sequence is 14 residues long. CDR1 is DFQATT and CDR2 is SNEGSKA in the germline V gene (reference sequence). In DNA form, the CDR3 reads TGCAGTGCTAGGGGCACAGGGGGCAGCTATGGCTACACCTTC. Translating it yields CSARGTGGSYGYTF.

This chain connects TRBV7-3 to TRBJ2-1, with D perhaps matching TRBD1 (5 bases). Germline V lookup: CDR1 SGHTA, CDR2 FQGTGA. V dropped 1 base and J dropped 9 bases, with 13 bases sitting between them. The CDR3 consists of 14 residues. The chain's CDR3 is CASSLSSGLGEQFF. DNA for the CDR3: TGTGCCAGCAGCTTAAGTTCAGGGTTGGGTGAGCAGTTCTTC. The variable domain in full, completed from reference TRBV7-3 and TRBJ2-1, reads GAGVSQTPSNKVTEKGKYVELRCDPISGHTALYWYRQSLGQGPEFLIYFQGTGAADDSGLPNDRFFAVRPEGSVSTLKIQRTERGDSAVYLCASSLSSGLGEQFFGPGTRLTVL.

This clonotype was seen ten or more times. The rearrangement joins TRBV12-3 or TRBV12-4 to TRBJ2-5, with a weak D call TRBD2 (5 bases). V gave up 3 bases and J gave up 2 bases, with 7 bases separating them. The CDR3 extends over 13 amino acids. In DNA form, the CDR3 reads TGTGCCAGCAGTTTTCGGGGACAAGAGACCCAGTACTTC. It is translated as CASSFRGQETQYF.

This clonotype was seen a handful of times. V is TRBV6-1 and J is TRBJ1-2; perhaps TRBD1 as D (5 bases). In germline, CDR1 is MNHNS, CDR2 SASEGT. The CDR3 contains 14 residues. Trimming shortened V by 5 bases and J by 0 bases, and 10 bases separated the two germline ends. The CDR3 coding sequence is TGTGCCAGCAGTATCGGGGACCCTAACTATGGCTACACCTTC. It yields the protein CASSIGDPNYGYTF.

This chain connects TRBV7-2 to TRBJ1-2, with 8 bases matching TRBD1. In germline, CDR1 is SGHTA, CDR2 FQGNSA. Trimming cost V 5 bases and J 8 bases; bases outside gene matches: 13. CDR3 length equals 15 residues. CDR3 sequence reads: CASSNQGARGKGYTF. CDR3 nucleotide sequence: TGTGCCAGCAGCAACCAGGGGGCTAGGGGAAAGGGCTACACCTTC.

This clonotype was seen at least ten times. This chain joins TRBV5-1 and TRBJ2-5; D is undetermined. The CDR3 sequence is 12 residues long. V was cut by 4 bases and J by 2 bases, with 6 bases left in between. Germline CDR1 is SGHRS and CDR2 is YFSETQ. The CDR3: CASSIQQETQYF. In DNA form, the CDR3 reads TGCGCCAGCAGCATTCAGCAAGAGACCCAGTACTTC.

The chain couples TRBV7-2 to TRBJ1-2; D gene unclear. The CDR3 sequence is 16 residues long. Trimming cost V 0 bases and J 0 bases, with 11 bases left between them. Germline CDR1 and CDR2: SGHTA and FQGNSA. Here the CDR3 reads CASSLAATRANYGYTF. The CDR3 region has the DNA TGTGCCAGCAGCTTAGCAGCGACTCGAGCTAACTATGGCTACACCTTC.

This clonotype was seen at least ten times. This chain joins TRBV20-1 and TRBJ2-5; D possibly uses TRBD1 or TRBD2 (5 bases each). Germline-derived CDR1 and CDR2 are DFQATT and SNEGSKA (reference sequence). The length of the CDR3 is 15 residues. The V end was cut by 0 bases, the J end by 1 base, with 12 bases between. For the CDR3, the DNA is TGCAGTGCTAGAGATCCCCGGGGCCTCCAAGAGACCCAGTACTTC. This encodes CSARDPRGLQETQYF.

This clonotype was detected many times. The chain combines TRBV29-1 with TRBJ2-7, with D perhaps matching TRBD1 (5 bases). The germline CDR1 and CDR2 sequences are SQVTM and ANQGSEA. Trimming took off 7 bases at V and 2 bases at J, with 12 bases between the two ends. CDR3 length: 12 amino acids. Here the CDR3 DNA reads TGCAGCGCCGTGACAGAGACCTACGAGCAGTACTTC. As protein: CSAVTETYEQYF.

The table lists this clonotype with many counts. In nucleotides, the CDR3 is TGTGCCAGCAGCTTTTTGGGAGGGGATAATGAAAAACTGTTTTTT. This translates into CASSFLGGDNEKLFF. This chain links TRBV5-5 with TRBJ1-4; TRBD1 is a possible D gene (5 bases). Germline CDR1 is SGHKS and CDR2 is YYEKEE (reference sequence). Deletions cut 2 bases from V and 4 bases from J, with 12 bases between. CDR3 length: 15 amino acids.

This clonotype was seen only a few times. V usage is TRBV5-1 and J usage is TRBJ1-6; 8 bases align to TRBD1. The CDR3 is made up of 14 amino acids. Trimming cost V 4 bases and J 5 bases; bases outside gene matches: 2. CDR1 and CDR2 (germline): SGHRS, YFSETQ. The CDR3 DNA sequence: TGCGCCAGCAGCCGGGGACAGGATAATTCACCCCTCCACTTT. Translation gives CASSRGQDNSPLHF.

This clonotype occurred a few times. V is TRBV9 and J is TRBJ1-1; tentatively, D is TRBD1 (6 bases). The CDR3 has 15 amino acids. CDR1 SGDLS and CDR2 YYNGEE come from the germline V gene. Trimming pared 3 bases from V and 3 bases from J, leaving 15 bases between. This CDR3 reads CASSEDSGEDTEAFF. The CDR3 coding sequence is TGTGCCAGCAGCGAGGACAGTGGGGAGGACACTGAAGCTTTCTTT.

The sample holds a few counts of this clonotype. This sequence joins TRBV6-5 and TRBJ1-6; no reliable D call. The CDR3 loop spans 15 amino acids. The germline gives CDR1 MNHEY, CDR2 SVGAGI. The germline V and J ends were trimmed by 2 bases and 6 bases, with 11 bases remaining between them. CDR3: CASSYDGRSNSPLHF. The CDR3 region has the DNA TGTGCCAGCAGTTACGATGGTAGGAGTAATTCACCCCTCCACTTT.

By its share, this clonotype is medium-sized. The chain joins TRBV7-2 to TRBJ2-1, with D possibly TRBD1 on 7 matching bases. The CDR3 runs to 15 residues. Trimming took off 2 bases at V and 5 bases at J, with 13 bases between the two ends. Germline loops: CDR1 SGHTA, CDR2 FQGNSA. CDR3 in amino acids: CASSLTRGADNEQFF. The CDR3 DNA reads as TGTGCCAGCAGCTTAACCAGGGGGGCAGACAATGAGCAGTTCTTC.

This sequence joins TRBV19 and TRBJ2-1; the match to TRBD1 covers 7 bases. The germline V gene has CDR1 LNHDA and CDR2 SQIVND (reference sequence). With V trimmed by 6 bases and J by 9 bases, 8 bases remained unmatched. CDR3 length equals 13 residues. The CDR3 loop is CASSPTGFGEQFF. CDR3 DNA: TGTGCCAGTAGCCCGACAGGGTTCGGTGAGCAGTTCTTC.

This clonotype has a handful of counts. The chain uses TRBV29-1 and TRBJ1-1, with 11 bases that match TRBD1. V lost 6 bases and J lost 5; bases outside the gene matches: 2. The CDR3 is 12 residues long. The germline CDR1 and CDR2 sequences are SQVTM and ANQGSEA. This CDR3 reads CSVGTGGTEAFF. DNA of the CDR3: TGCAGCGTCGGGACAGGGGGAACTGAAGCTTTCTTT.

The J gene is TRBJ2-1, the V gene TRBV7-3; D perhaps matches TRBD2 (6 bases). Trimming removed 5 bases from V and 0 bases from J, with 11 bases in between. This CDR3 has 15 residues. Per the germline V gene, CDR1 is SGHTA and CDR2 is FQGTGA. CDR3 amino acids: CASSIGSSSYNEQFF. CDR3 bases: TGTGCCAGCAGCATCGGGAGCAGCTCCTACAATGAGCAGTTCTTC. Based on the CDR3 plus reference TRBV7-3 and TRBJ2-1, the full variable domain is GAGVSQTPSNKVTEKGKYVELRCDPISGHTALYWYRQSLGQGPEFLIYFQGTGAADDSGLPNDRFFAVRPEGSVSTLKIQRTERGDSAVYLCASSIGSSSYNEQFFGPGTRLTVL.

The chain combines TRBV6-5 with TRBJ2-2; either TRBD1 or TRBD2 may supply D (5 bases each). V was trimmed by 4 bases and J by 7 bases, leaving 19 bases between them. The length of the CDR3 is 16 residues. Germline V gene data show CDR1 as MNHEY and CDR2 as SVGAGI. This CDR3 reads CASSSSPGAAYGELFF. The CDR3 DNA reads as TGTGCCAGCAGTTCCTCTCCCGGGGCGGCCTACGGGGAGCTGTTTTTT.

This clonotype turned up a few times. V and J are TRBV4-3 and TRBJ2-2; 7 positions match TRBD2. CDR1 and CDR2 (germline): LGHNA, YSLEER. V gave up 0 bases and J gave up 9 bases; unmatched junction bases: 13. The CDR3 runs to 17 residues. The CDR3 region is CASSQDYSGVLHRELFF. CDR3 coding DNA: TGCGCCAGCAGCCAAGATTACAGCGGGGTCCTACACCGGGAGCTGTTTTTT.

The J gene is TRBJ2-5, the V gene TRBV6-5; D might be TRBD2 (6 bases). CDR3 size: 14 residues. Germline CDR1 reads MNHEY; CDR2 reads SVGAGI. V was clipped by 2 bases and J by 4 bases, with 11 bases between them. CDR3 coding DNA: TGTGCCAGCAGTTACGGGGGGAATGCAGAGACCCAGTACTTC. Protein product: CASSYGGNAETQYF.

This clonotype came up a few times. At one end, the junction sequence differs from germline, possibly due to a read error. V gene TRBV29-1 combines with J gene TRBJ2-5; D might be TRBD2 (6 bases). Germline lookup yields CDR1 SQVTM and CDR2 ANQGSEA. The length of the CDR3 is 13 residues. CDR3: CSVVEGRVEIQYF. CDR3 nucleotide sequence: TGCAGCGTTGTGGAGGGTAGGGTCGAGATCCAGTACTTC. Supplemented by reference TRBV29-1 and TRBJ2-5, the full variable domain reads SAVISQKPSRDICQRGTSLTIQCQVDSQVTMMFWYRQQPGQSLTLIATANQGSEATYESGFVIDKFPISRPNLTFSTLTVSNMSPEDSSIYLCSVVEGRVEIQYFGPGTRLLVL.

In its sample, this clonotype was seen many times. The chain carries TRBV12-3 or TRBV12-4 and TRBJ2-5, with TRBD2 identical over 8 bases. CDR3 size: 15 residues. J lost 4 bases, V lost 4 bases, and 8 bases had no gene match. CDR3 sequence reads: CASSSQAGGLETQYF. In DNA form, the CDR3 reads TGTGCCAGCAGTTCCCAGGCGGGGGGCTTAGAGACCCAGTACTTC.